The next 10 T cell receptor beta chains were all read from a single sample in a study of CD8+ T cells in alopecia areata. Regarding treatment: oral pan-JAK inhibitor, 5-10 mg twice daily. RNA extraction and reverse transcription yielded cDNA as sequencing template. Data came from immunoSEQ multiplex PCR; TCRdb stores just in-frame clones and leaves some out. Of about 190,000 clones listed, over 60% were seen once; the top ten hold around 4.3%. This specimen was CD4+ T cells sorted from blood, taken at week 4, from a patient treated with tofacitinib. The receptors stem from a human donor with alopecia areata.

The rearrangement uses TRBV29-1 and TRBJ2-7; weak D call: TRBD1 (5 bases). The CDR3 consists of 15 residues. The V gene's germline CDR1 is SQVTM and CDR2 ANQGSEA. The germline V and J ends were trimmed by 4 bases and 1 base, with 17 bases remaining between them. CDR3 sequence reads: CSVVLNRRRSYEQYF. CDR3 sequence (DNA): TGCAGCGTTGTTTTAAACAGGAGAAGGTCCTACGAGCAGTACTTC.

This chain joins TRBV5-1 and TRBJ2-5; maybe TRBD2 (5 bases). V was pared by 4 bases and J by 4 bases, with 26 bases between. CDR1 SGHRS and CDR2 YFSETQ come from the germline V gene. The CDR3 extends over 18 amino acids. The CDR3 protein is CASSPGVLAVRRRETQYF. The CDR3 bases are TGCGCCAGCAGCCCCGGGGTGTTGGCAGTTAGGCGCAGAGAGACCCAGTACTTC.

The CDR3 nucleotides are TGTGCCAGCAGCTCGTTACCGGGACACTCTGGAAACACCATATATTTT. It yields the protein CASSSLPGHSGNTIYF. The chain carries TRBV5-4 and TRBJ1-3; D perhaps matches TRBD1 (6 bases). CDR1 is SGHNT and CDR2 is YYREEE in the germline V gene (reference sequence). The germline V and J ends were trimmed by 3 bases and 0 bases, with 13 bases remaining between them. This CDR3 spans 16 amino acids.

The chain employs TRBV6-6 and TRBJ2-7; D is ambiguous. This CDR3 is built from 12 residues. Germline loops: CDR1 MNHNY, CDR2 SVGAGI (reference sequence). V lost 7 bases to trimming and J lost 4 bases, with 11 bases between them. The CDR3, as DNA: TGTGCCAGCAAAGGCGATCGATACGAGCAGTACTTC. This translates into CASKGDRYEQYF.

V gene TRBV23-1 combines with J gene TRBJ1-5; no definite D call. TRBV23-1 is annotated as an ORF whose role is uncertain. CDR3 length equals 17 residues. V dropped 5 bases and J dropped 0 bases, with 17 bases sitting between them. The CDR3 DNA reads TGCGCCAGCAGTTCTACTCCGGCAAACCTTAGCAATCAGCCCCAGCATTTT. This translates into CASSSTPANLSNQPQHF.

This clone has a handful of counts. V is TRBV30 and J is TRBJ2-3, with no clear D. This CDR3 is built from 13 residues. The germline CDR1 and CDR2 sequences are GTSNPN and SVGIG (reference sequence). The V gene lost 0 bases and the J gene lost 2 bases, with 6 bases spanning the gap. The CDR3 coding sequence is TGTGCCTGGAGTGTAACACACACAGATACGCAGTATTTT. Amino acids: CAWSVTHTDTQYF.

The chain links TRBV5-1 to TRBJ2-6; a possible D gene is TRBD1 (5 bases). This CDR3 is built from 17 residues. Trimming took 4 bases from V and 1 from J, leaving 15 bases between them. Germline loops: CDR1 SGHRS, CDR2 YFSETQ. DNA for the CDR3: TGCGCCAGCAGCCCCTACCCGGACAAGTCTGGGGCCAACGTCCTGACTTTC. This sequence encodes CASSPYPDKSGANVLTF.

The chain is built from TRBV6-5 and TRBJ2-3; unclear D gene. CDR1 is MNHEY and CDR2 is SVGAGI in the germline V gene. The CDR3 has 13 amino acids. The germline V and J ends were trimmed by 5 bases and 0 bases, with 6 bases remaining between them. In nucleotides, the CDR3 is TGTGCCAGCAGTAGGCCTAGCACAGATACGCAGTATTTT. Translated: CASSRPSTDTQYF.

This chain uses TRBV9 with TRBJ1-5; D is possibly TRBD1 (5 bases). The germline CDR1 and CDR2 sequences are SGDLS and YYNGEE. This CDR3 contains 13 residues. V was trimmed by 4 bases and J by 3 bases, leaving 8 bases between them. The CDR3 region has the DNA TGTGCCAGCAGCCGACAGCCCAATCAGCCCCAGCATTTT. Its protein product is CASSRQPNQPQHF.

This chain joins TRBV30 and TRBJ1-2; D not certain. The germline V and J ends were trimmed by 2 bases and 4 bases, with 14 bases remaining between them. Germline V CDR1 and CDR2: GTSNPN, SVGIG (reference sequence). This CDR3 region has 14 residues. CDR3 in amino acids: CAWSFMSVGYGYTF. DNA for the CDR3: TGTGCCTGGAGTTTTATGAGTGTTGGCTATGGCTACACCTTC.